The 16 T cell receptor beta chains below come from one sample, sequenced in a study of T cells after yellow fever vaccination (dated by TCRdb to the late 2010s). Receptors were amplified or captured by 5' RACE. Sequencing was carried out with an Illumina NovaSeq 6000. TCRdb handled the public reads itself, with Q25 trimming in fastp and clone calling in MiXCR, and kept productive beta chains. CDR3 protein duplicates are merged, each entry listing the most common genes and DNA. The sample includes about 300,000 distinct CDR3 sequences, with about 10% observed a single time. The ten largest clones capture around 3.4% of the sample. The label giving this sample's treatment or condition can be read as: live attenuated yellow fever vaccine strain. The material sequenced was CD4+ T cells sorted from PBMCs, taken 5 days after the yellow fever booster vaccination. The receptors shown here come from a man in his late teens or twenties who received the YFV17D yellow fever vaccine.

This clonotype turned up a few times. Here the CDR3 reads CASSWTSGGARETQYF. DNA of the CDR3: TGTGCCAGCAGCTGGACTAGCGGGGGGGCCCGGGAGACCCAGTACTTC. The chain joins TRBV11-1 to TRBJ2-5; 15 nucleotides agree with TRBD2. This CDR3 is 16 amino acids long. Germline V gene data show CDR1 as SGHAT and CDR2 as FQDESV (reference sequence). With 4 bases clipped from V and 5 bases from J, the junction kept 5 bases outside the gene matches.

The gene calls are TRBV7-2 and TRBJ2-7, with D possibly matching TRBD2 (7 bases). The CDR3 spans 15 residues. V lost 2 bases to trimming and J lost 4 bases, with 15 bases between them. Germline V gives CDR1 SGHTA, CDR2 FQGNSA. The CDR3 sequence is CASSLLRAGAYEQYF. The CDR3 coding sequence is TGTGCCAGCAGCTTATTACGTGCGGGGGCTTACGAGCAGTACTTC.

The chain links TRBV5-5 to TRBJ2-7; 12 bases are shared with TRBD1. The CDR3 covers 17 residues. V gave up 0 bases and J gave up 6 bases; unmatched junction bases: 10. Germline CDR1 is SGHKS and CDR2 is YYEKEE (reference sequence). CDR3: CASSLELGTGGLPEQYV. CDR3 nucleotides: TGTGCCAGCAGCTTGGAACTCGGGACAGGGGGCCTGCCCGAGCAGTACGTC.

The genes are TRBV5-1 and TRBJ1-1; D is perhaps TRBD1 (6 bases). The CDR3 sequence is 15 residues long. V was clipped by 0 bases and J by 1 base, with 10 bases between them. Germline values: CDR1 SGHRS, CDR2 YFSETQ. The CDR3 region is CASSLVDRRNTEAFF. The CDR3 bases are TGCGCCAGCAGCTTGGTGGACAGAAGGAACACTGAAGCTTTCTTT.

The sample holds a few counts of this clonotype. The chain recombines TRBV7-2 with TRBJ2-7, with TRBD2 matching over 13 bases. V was pared by 4 bases and J by 0 bases, with 9 bases of the junction left unmatched. The CDR3 has 18 amino acids. From germline, CDR1 is SGHTA and CDR2 FQGNSA. In DNA, the CDR3 is TGTGCCAGCAGCTCGCCGGGACTAGCGGGGACGAACTCCTACGAGCAGTACTTC. The encoded protein is CASSSPGLAGTNSYEQYF.

The V gene is TRBV2, the J gene TRBJ2-7, with D possibly being TRBD1 or TRBD2 (5 bases each). The CDR3 length is 13 residues. The V and J ends lost 11 bases and 2 bases respectively, with 16 bases between them. The germline V gene has CDR1 SNHLY and CDR2 FYNNEI. The CDR3 loop reads CASAWDGAYEQYF. DNA for the CDR3: TGTGCCTCAGCGTGGGACGGAGCCTACGAGCAGTACTTC.

In this sample, this clonotype turned up many times. The genes are TRBV12-3 or TRBV12-4 and TRBJ2-7; TRBD1 aligns across 8 bases. Trimming took 4 bases from V and 4 from J; bases not matched to a gene: 3. This CDR3 is built from 13 residues. CDR3 coding DNA: TGTGCCAGCAGTTCTGACAGGGGATACGAGCAGTACTTC. Amino acid sequence: CASSSDRGYEQYF.

This clonotype was seen only a few times. V and J are TRBV7-2 and TRBJ2-2; the D call may be TRBD1 or TRBD2 (6 bases each). Trimming stripped 2 bases from V and 3 bases from J, with 16 bases between. From germline, CDR1 is SGHTA and CDR2 FQGNSA. CDR3 size: 17 residues. The CDR3 region is CASSLWGRGLDTGELFF. The CDR3 DNA follows: TGTGCCAGCAGCTTATGGGGGCGGGGTCTTGACACCGGGGAGCTGTTTTTT.

Many counts were recorded for this clonotype. The chain carries TRBV7-2 and TRBJ2-5; 7 bases agree with TRBD2. With 3 bases clipped from V and 5 bases from J, the junction kept 9 bases outside the gene matches. The CDR3 has 15 residues. Germline V gene sequence: CDR1 SGHTA, CDR2 FQGNSA. The CDR3 bases are TGTGCCAGCAGCTTGGTGCTAGCGGTTGTTGAGACCCAGTACTTC. Residues: CASSLVLAVVETQYF.

This clonotype turned up a few times. The chain joins TRBV19 to TRBJ1-5; D gene uncertain. CDR3 length: 13 residues. Germline CDR1 and CDR2: LNHDA and SQIVND (reference sequence). V shed 4 bases and J shed 0 bases, with 4 bases lying between them. This CDR3 is CASSNPSNQPQHF. In DNA form, the CDR3 reads TGTGCCAGTAGTAACCCTAGCAATCAGCCCCAGCATTTT.

This clonotype was picked up many times. CDR3 amino acids: CSAKGGPNEKLFF. The CDR3 DNA sequence: TGCAGTGCTAAGGGGGGTCCCAATGAAAAACTGTTTTTT. The chain joins TRBV20-1 to TRBJ1-4; a weak D match, TRBD1 (6 bases). There are 13 residues in the CDR3. V lost 4 bases to trimming and J lost 5 bases, with 11 bases between them. Germline V gene sequence: CDR1 DFQATT, CDR2 SNEGSKA (reference sequence).

A few counts support this clonotype. The chain joins TRBV29-1 to TRBJ2-7; D is possibly TRBD1 or TRBD2 (5 bases each). The germline gives CDR1 SQVTM, CDR2 ANQGSEA. The CDR3 has 12 amino acids. The V end lost 3 bases, the J end lost 2 bases, and 8 bases lay between the germline ends. CDR3 sequence reads: CSVDLGAYEQYF. The CDR3 coding sequence is TGCAGCGTTGATCTGGGGGCCTACGAGCAGTACTTC.

The chain is built from TRBV6-5 and TRBJ1-2; tentatively, D is TRBD1 (6 bases). Trimming shortened V by 5 bases and J by 7 bases, and 17 bases separated the two germline ends. CDR3 length: 14 residues. Germline CDR1 reads MNHEY; CDR2 reads SVGAGI. CDR3: CASSPPGGLSGYTF. The CDR3 bases are TGTGCCAGCAGTCCCCCCGGGGGCCTAAGTGGCTACACCTTC.

This clonotype was found many times. V is TRBV4-1 and J is TRBJ1-2, with TRBD1 matching over 11 bases. Germline trimming cut 6 bases from V and 3 bases from J; bases unmatched to any gene: 3. The CDR3 totals 14 residues. From germline, CDR1 is MGHRA and CDR2 YSYEKL. This CDR3 is CASRWTGGDYGYTF. CDR3 in DNA: TGCGCCAGCAGGTGGACAGGGGGCGACTATGGCTACACCTTC.

This rearrangement joins TRBV7-9 to TRBJ2-4; weak D call: TRBD1 (5 bases). V lost 2 bases to trimming and J lost 10 bases, with 21 bases between them. The CDR3 has 16 amino acids. The germline V gene encodes CDR1 SEHNR and CDR2 FQNEAQ (reference sequence). The CDR3 sequence: CASSLFTAGQGNIQYF. In DNA form, the CDR3 reads TGTGCCAGCAGCTTATTTACCGCCGGGCAGGGTAATATTCAGTACTTC. Full variable domain (outside the CDR3, taken from reference TRBV7-9 and TRBJ2-4): DTGVSQNPRHKITKRGQNVTFRCDPISEHNRLYWYRQTLGQGPEFLTYFQNEAQLEKSRLLSDRFSAERPKGSFSTLEIQRTEQGDSAMYLCASSLFTAGQGNIQYFGAGTRLSVL.

At least ten counts were recorded for this clonotype. One end of the junction does not line up with germline, which may come from a read error. The chain is built from TRBV6-6 and TRBJ2-5; D might be TRBD1 (5 bases). Per the germline V gene, CDR1 is MNHNY and CDR2 is SVGAGI (reference sequence). The CDR3 length is 14 residues. The CDR3 region has the DNA TGTGCCAGCAGTGACTCCGCAGGGCAAGAGACCCAGTACTTC. Protein: CASSDSAGQETQYF.